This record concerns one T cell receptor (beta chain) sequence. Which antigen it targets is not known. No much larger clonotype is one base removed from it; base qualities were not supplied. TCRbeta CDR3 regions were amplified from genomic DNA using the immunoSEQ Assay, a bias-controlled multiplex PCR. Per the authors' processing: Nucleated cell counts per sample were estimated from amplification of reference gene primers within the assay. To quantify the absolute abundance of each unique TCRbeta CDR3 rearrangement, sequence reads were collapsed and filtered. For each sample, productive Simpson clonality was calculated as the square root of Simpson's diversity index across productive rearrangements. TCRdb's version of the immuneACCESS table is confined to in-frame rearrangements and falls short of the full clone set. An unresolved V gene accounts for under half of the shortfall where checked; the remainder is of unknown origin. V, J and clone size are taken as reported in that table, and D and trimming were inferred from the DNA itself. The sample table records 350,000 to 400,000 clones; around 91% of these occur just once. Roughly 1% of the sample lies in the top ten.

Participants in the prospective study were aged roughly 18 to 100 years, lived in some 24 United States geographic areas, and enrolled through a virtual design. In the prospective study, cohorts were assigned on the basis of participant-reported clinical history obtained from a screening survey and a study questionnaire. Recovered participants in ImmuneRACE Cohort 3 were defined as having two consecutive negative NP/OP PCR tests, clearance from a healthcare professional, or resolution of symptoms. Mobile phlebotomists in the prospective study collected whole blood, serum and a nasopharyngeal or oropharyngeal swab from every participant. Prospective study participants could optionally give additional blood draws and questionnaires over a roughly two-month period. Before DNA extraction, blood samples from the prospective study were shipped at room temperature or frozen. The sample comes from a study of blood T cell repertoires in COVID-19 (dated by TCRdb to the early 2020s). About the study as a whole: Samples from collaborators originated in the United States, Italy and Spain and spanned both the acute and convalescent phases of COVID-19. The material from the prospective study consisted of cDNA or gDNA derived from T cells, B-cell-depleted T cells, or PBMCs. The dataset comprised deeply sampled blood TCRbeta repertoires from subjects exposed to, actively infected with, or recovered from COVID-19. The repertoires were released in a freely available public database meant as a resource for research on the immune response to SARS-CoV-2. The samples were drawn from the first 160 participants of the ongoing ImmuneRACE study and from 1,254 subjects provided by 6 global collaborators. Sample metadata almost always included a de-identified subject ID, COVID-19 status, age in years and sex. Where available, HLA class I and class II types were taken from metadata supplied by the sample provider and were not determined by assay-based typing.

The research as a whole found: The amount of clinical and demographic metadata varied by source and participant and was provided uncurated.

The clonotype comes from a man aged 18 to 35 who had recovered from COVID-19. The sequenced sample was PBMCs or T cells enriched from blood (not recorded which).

The sequenced DNA is TGTGCCTGGAGTGTGCATAGAAACAGACCCTCTAATGAAAAACTGTTTTTT. Protein translation: CAWSVHRNRPSNEKLFF. Recombination connected TRBV30 to TRBJ1-4, with the D gene too uncertain to name. As encoded in the germline V gene (reference sequence), CDR1 is GTSNPN while CDR2 is SVGIG. V loses 0 bases of germline sequence and J loses 3 bases, and the interval between the two ends is 17 bases. The CDR3 runs 17 amino acids, cysteine and phenylalanine included. Solely the CDR3 DNA is kept, with 51 bases framed from the first base.